This T cell receptor beta chain originates from a study of preoperative IRX-2 immunotherapy in early breast cancer (dated by TCRdb to about 2019). This clone has a single count. Its specific antigen is unknown. It has no much larger one-base neighbor in the sample; base qualities were not kept. Trimming costs V 5 bases and J 5 bases, and their ends lie 12 bases apart. The CDR3 numbers 14 residues from cysteine through phenylalanine. Only CDR3 DNA is held: 42 bases, read in frame from base 1. The method behind the library was the immunoSEQ multiplex PCR assay. TCRdb took over this immuneACCESS table, retaining in-frame rearrangements with V and J assigned. Such tables are incomplete; in checked studies, under half of the missing clones stem from an unresolved V gene, and the remainder is unexplained. In all, the sample holds 95,000 to 100,000 clones, and 70% to 90% of those were seen once. The top ten hold roughly 2% of the sample.

Per the publication, the treatment or condition label means: preoperative locoregional IRX-2 cytokine immunotherapy. The samples were obtained from a phase Ib study in which preoperative, locoregional IRX-2 cytokine immunotherapy intended to prime immune responses was tested. Patients with early-stage breast cancer who were given IRX-2 before surgery served as donors. The TCR comes from a human donor with breast cancer. This specimen consisted of tumor tissue, obtained after IRX-2 immunotherapy. This receptor chain uses TRBV7-1 and TRBJ2-2; TRBD2 could be the D gene, as 6 bases match. TRBV7-1 is filed as an ORF, its function uncertain. The DNA sequence reads TGTGCCAGCAGCCCCCGTGCGGGGACCGGGGAGCTGTTTTTT. It encodes CASSPRAGTGELFF.